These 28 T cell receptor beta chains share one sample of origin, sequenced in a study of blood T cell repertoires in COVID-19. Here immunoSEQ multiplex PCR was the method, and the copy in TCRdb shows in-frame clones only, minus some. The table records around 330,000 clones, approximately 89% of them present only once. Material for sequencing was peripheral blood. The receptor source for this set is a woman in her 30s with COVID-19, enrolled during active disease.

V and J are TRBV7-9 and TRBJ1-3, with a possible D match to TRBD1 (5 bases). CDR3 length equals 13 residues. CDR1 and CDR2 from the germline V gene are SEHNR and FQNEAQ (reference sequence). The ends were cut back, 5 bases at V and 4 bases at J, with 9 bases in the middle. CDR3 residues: CASSGAGGNTIYF. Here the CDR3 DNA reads TGTGCCAGCAGCGGGGCCGGCGGAAACACCATATATTTT. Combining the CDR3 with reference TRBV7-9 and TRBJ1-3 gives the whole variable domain DTGVSQNPRHKITKRGQNVTFRCDPISEHNRLYWYRQTLGQGPEFLTYFQNEAQLEKSRLLSDRFSAERPKGSFSTLEIQRTEQGDSAMYLCASSGAGGNTIYFGEGSWLTVV.

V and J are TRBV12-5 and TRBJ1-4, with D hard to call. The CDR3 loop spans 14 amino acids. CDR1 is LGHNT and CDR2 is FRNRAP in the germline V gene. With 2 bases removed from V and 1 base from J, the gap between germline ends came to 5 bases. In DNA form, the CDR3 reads TGTGCTAGTGGTTTGACAGTAACTAATGAAAAACTGTTTTTT. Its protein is CASGLTVTNEKLFF.

The CDR3, as DNA: TGTGCCAGCAGCTCCTCGAGGAGGGGGCCCTACAATGAGCAGTTCTTC. As protein: CASSSSRRGPYNEQFF. J is TRBJ2-1 and V is TRBV7-8; tentative D call: TRBD1 (7 bases). CDR1 SGHVS and CDR2 FQNEAQ come from the germline V gene. The CDR3 contains 16 residues. The V end was cut by 4 bases, the J end by 2 bases, with 15 bases between.

CDR3 coding DNA: TGTGCCAGCAGCCTAGGACAGGGGGTACAGCCCCAGCATTTT. Protein product: CASSLGQGVQPQHF. The chain is built from TRBV5-8 and TRBJ1-5; 10 bases are shared with TRBD1. V lost 4 bases, J lost 7 bases, and 5 bases stayed unmatched. Germline lookup yields CDR1 SGHTS and CDR2 YDEGEE. This CDR3 is 14 amino acids long.

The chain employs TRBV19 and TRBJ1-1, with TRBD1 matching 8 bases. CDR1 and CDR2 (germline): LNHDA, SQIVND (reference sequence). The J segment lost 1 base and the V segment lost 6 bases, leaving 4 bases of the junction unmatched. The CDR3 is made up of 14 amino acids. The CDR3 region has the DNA TGTGCCAGTAGAGCAGGACAGGGGAACACTGAAGCTTTCTTT. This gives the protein CASRAGQGNTEAFF. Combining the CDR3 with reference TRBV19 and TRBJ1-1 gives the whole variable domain DGGITQSPKYLFRKEGQNVTLSCEQNLNHDAMYWYRQDPGQGLRLIYYSQIVNDFQKGDIAEGYSVSREKKESFPLTVTSAQKNPTAFYLCASRAGQGNTEAFFGQGTRLTVV.

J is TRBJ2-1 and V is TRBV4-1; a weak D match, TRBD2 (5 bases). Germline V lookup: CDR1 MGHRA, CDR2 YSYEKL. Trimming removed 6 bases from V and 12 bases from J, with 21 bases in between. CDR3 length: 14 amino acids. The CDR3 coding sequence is TGCGCCAGCAGTCTTAGCTGGGAGAGCTGGGGGCAGTTCTTC. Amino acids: CASSLSWESWGQFF.

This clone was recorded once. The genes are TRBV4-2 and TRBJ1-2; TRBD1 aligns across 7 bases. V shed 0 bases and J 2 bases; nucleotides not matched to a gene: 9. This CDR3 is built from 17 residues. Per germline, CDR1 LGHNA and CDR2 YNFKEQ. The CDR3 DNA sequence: TGTGCCAGCAGCCAAGAATTAAGGACAGGCGTCAACTATGGCTACACCTTC. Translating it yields CASSQELRTGVNYGYTF.

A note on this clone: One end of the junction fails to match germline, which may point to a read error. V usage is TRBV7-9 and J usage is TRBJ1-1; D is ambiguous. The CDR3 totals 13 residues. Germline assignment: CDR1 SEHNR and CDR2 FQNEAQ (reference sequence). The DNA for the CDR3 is TGTGCCAGCAGCTTAGGACTGAAGACTGAAGCTTTCTTT. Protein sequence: CASSLGLKTEAFF.

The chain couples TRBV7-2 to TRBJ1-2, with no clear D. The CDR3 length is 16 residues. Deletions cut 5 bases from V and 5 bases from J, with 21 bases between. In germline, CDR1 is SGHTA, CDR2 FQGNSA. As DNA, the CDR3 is TGTGCCAGCAGCCCCAGGACGGGAATGGTAGAATATGGCTACACCTTC. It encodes CASSPRTGMVEYGYTF.

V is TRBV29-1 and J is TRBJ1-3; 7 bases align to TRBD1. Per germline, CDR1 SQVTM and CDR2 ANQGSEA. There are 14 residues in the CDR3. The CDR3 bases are TGCAGTGTCTTGAGTCTGGGACAGAGAAACACCATATATTTT. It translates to CSVLSLGQRNTIYF.

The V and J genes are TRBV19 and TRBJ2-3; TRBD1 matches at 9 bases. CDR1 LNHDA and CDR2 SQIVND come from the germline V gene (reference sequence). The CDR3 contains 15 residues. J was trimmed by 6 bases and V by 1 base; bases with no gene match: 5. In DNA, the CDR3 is TGTGCCAGTAGTATAGTAACAGGGGGCGGGGATACGCAGTATTTT. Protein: CASSIVTGGGDTQYF.

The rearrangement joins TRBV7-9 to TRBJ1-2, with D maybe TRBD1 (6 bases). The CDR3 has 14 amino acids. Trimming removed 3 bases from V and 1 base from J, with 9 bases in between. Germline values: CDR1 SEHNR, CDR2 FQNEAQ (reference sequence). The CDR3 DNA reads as TGTGCCAGCAGCTTTACAGGGTTTAACTATGGCTACACCTTC. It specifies CASSFTGFNYGYTF.

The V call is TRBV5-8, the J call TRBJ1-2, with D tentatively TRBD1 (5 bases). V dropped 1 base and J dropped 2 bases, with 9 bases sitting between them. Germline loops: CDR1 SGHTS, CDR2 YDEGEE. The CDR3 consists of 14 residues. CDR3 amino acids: CASSLLGGNYGYTF. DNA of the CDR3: TGTGCCAGCAGCTTGCTGGGGGGAAACTATGGCTACACCTTC.

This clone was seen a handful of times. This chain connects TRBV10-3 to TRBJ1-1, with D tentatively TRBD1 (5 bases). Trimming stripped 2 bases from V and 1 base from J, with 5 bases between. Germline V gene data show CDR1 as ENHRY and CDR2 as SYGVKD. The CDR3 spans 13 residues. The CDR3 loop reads CAISEQGNTEAFF. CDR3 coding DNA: TGTGCCATCAGTGAGCAGGGGAACACTGAAGCTTTCTTT.

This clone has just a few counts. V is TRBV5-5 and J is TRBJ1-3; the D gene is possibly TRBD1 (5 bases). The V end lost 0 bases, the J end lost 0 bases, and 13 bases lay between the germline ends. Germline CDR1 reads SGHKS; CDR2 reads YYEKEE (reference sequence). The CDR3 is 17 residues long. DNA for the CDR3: TGTGCCAGCAGCTTGGTGGACACCGGATACTCTGGAAACACCATATATTTT. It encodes CASSLVDTGYSGNTIYF.

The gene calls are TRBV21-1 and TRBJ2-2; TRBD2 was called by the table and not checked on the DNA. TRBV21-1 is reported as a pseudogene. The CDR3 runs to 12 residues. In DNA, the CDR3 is TGTGCCAGCACCGTTAACACCGGGGAGCTGTTTTTT. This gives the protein CASTVNTGELFF.

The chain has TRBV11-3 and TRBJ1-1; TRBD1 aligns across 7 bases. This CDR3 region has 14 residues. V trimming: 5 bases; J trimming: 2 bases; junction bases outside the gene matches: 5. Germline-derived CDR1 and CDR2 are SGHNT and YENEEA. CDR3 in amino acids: CASSPRQGNTEAFF. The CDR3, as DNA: TGTGCCAGCAGCCCGCGACAGGGTAACACTGAAGCTTTCTTT. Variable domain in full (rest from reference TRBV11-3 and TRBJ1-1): EAGVVQSPRYKIIEKKQPVAFWCNPISGHNTLYWYLQNLGQGPELLIRYENEEAVDDSQLPKDRFSAERLKGVDSTLKIQPAELGDSAVYLCASSPRQGNTEAFFGQGTRLTVV.

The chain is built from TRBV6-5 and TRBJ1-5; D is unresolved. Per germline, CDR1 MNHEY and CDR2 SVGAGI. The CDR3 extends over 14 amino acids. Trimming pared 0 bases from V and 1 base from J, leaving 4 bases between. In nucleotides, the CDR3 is TGTGCCAGCAGTTACTCAGAGAGCAATCAGCCCCAGCATTTT. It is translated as CASSYSESNQPQHF.

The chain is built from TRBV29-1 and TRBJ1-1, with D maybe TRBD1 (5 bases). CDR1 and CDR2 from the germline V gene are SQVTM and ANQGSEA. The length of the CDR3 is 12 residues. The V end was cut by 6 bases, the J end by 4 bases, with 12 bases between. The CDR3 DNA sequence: TGCAGCGTCATGGGGGGGATCACTGAAGCTTTCTTT. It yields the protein CSVMGGITEAFF.

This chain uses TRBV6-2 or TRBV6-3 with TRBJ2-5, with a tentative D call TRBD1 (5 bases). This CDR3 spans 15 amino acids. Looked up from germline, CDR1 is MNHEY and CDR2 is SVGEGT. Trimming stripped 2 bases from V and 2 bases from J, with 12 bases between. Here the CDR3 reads CASSYPKRGQETQYF. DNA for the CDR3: TGTGCCAGCAGTTACCCCAAAAGGGGTCAAGAGACCCAGTACTTC.

The CDR3 coding sequence is TGTGCCAGCAGAAACAGGGGGGTTGGCTCCTACAATGAGCAGTTCTTC. Residues: CASRNRGVGSYNEQFF. J is TRBJ2-1 and V is TRBV28; TRBD1 agrees at 8 bases. The ends lost 6 bases at V and 0 bases at J; junction bases unmatched: 7. This CDR3 contains 16 residues. Germline CDR1 reads MDHEN; CDR2 reads SYDVKM.

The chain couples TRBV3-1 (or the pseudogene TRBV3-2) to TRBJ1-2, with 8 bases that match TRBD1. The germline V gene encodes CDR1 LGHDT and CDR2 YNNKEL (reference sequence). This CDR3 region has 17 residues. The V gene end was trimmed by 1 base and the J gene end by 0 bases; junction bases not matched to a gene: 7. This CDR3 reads CASSQGPGQGPNYGYTF. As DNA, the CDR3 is TGTGCCAGCAGCCAAGGACCCGGACAGGGCCCTAACTATGGCTACACCTTC.

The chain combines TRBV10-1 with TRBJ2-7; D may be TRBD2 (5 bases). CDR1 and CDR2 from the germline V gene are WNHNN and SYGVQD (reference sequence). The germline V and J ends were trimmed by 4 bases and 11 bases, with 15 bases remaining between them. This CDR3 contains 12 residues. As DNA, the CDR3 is TGCGCCAGCAGTGTAGTTGGGGAGTCAGAGTACGTC. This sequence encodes CASSVVGESEYV.

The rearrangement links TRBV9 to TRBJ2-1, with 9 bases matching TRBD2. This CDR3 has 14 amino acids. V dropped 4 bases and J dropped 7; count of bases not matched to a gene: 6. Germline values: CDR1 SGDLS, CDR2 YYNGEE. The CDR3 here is CASSPSGGTNEQFF. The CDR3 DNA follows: TGTGCCAGCAGCCCGAGCGGGGGGACTAATGAGCAGTTCTTC. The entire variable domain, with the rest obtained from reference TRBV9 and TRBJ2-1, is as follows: DSGVTQTPKHLITATGQRVTLRCSPRSGDLSVYWYQQSLDQGLQFLIQYYNGEERAKGNILERFSAQQFPDLHSELNLSSLELGDSALYFCASSPSGGTNEQFFGPGTRLTVL.

The CDR3: CASSGQLSNSPLHF. CDR3 nucleotides: TGTGCCAGCAGTGGACAGCTGTCAAATTCACCCCTCCACTTT. V and J are TRBV2 and TRBJ1-6, with D possibly matching TRBD1 (5 bases). Germline-derived CDR1 and CDR2 are SNHLY and FYNNEI. The V end was cut by 4 bases, the J end by 7 bases, with 11 bases between. This CDR3 has 14 residues.

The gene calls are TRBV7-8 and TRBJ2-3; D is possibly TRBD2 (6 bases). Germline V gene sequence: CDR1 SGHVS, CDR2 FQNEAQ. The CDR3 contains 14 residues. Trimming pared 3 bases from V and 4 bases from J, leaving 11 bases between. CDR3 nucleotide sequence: TGTGCCAGCAGCTTTACTAGCAGTCCAGATACGCAGTATTTT. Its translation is CASSFTSSPDTQYF.

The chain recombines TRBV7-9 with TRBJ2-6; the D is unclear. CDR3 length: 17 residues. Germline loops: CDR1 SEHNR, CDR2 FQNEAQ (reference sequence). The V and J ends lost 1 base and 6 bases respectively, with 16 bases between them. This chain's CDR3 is CASSLGAATSAANVLTF. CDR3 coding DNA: TGTGCCAGCAGCTTAGGGGCAGCAACTTCAGCGGCCAACGTCCTGACTTTC. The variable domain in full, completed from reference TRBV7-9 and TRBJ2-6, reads DTGVSQNPRHKITKRGQNVTFRCDPISEHNRLYWYRQTLGQGPEFLTYFQNEAQLEKSRLLSDRFSAERPKGSFSTLEIQRTEQGDSAMYLCASSLGAATSAANVLTFGAGSRLTVL.

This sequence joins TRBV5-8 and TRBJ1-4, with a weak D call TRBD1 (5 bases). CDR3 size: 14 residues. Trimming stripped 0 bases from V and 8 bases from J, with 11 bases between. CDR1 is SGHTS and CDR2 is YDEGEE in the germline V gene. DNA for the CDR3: TGTGCCAGCAGCTTGGACGGGGGTATGGAAAAACTGTTTTTT. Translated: CASSLDGGMEKLFF. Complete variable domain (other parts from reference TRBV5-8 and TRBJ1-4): EAGVTQSPTHLIKTRGQQATLRCSPISGHTSVYWYQQALGLGLQFLLWYDEGEERNRGNFPPRFSGRQFPNYSSELNVNALELEDSALYLCASSLDGGMEKLFFGSGTQLSVL.